This TCR beta chain comes out of a study of Ad26.COV2.S vaccination and SARS-CoV-2 variants. Study results and limitations: In vaccinated individuals, spike-specific CD8+ and CD4+ T cell responses reportedly displayed substantial breadth. The TCR breadth and depth analyses may have produced an underestimate of total T cell responses.

As concerns this clone: Its antigen is unidentified.

The germline V gene has CDR1 SGHRS and CDR2 YFSETQ. V gave up 4 bases and J gave up 4 bases; unmatched junction bases: 17. This CDR3 region has 19 residues. Some clones are missing from TCRdb's copy, which holds only in-frame ones; the method was immunoSEQ multiplex PCR. The profile shows tens of thousands of clones, approximately 80% of them singletons. The sequenced sample was peripheral blood, obtained after recovery from COVID-19. The clonotype was recovered from a human donor who had recovered from COVID-19. The chain combines TRBV5-1 with TRBJ2-1, with 10 bases matching TRBD1. CDR3 coding DNA: TGCGCCAGCAGCCCGTCGGGACAGGGGTTCCTCAAACAATACAATGAGCAGTTCTTC. Amino acid sequence: CASSPSGQGFLKQYNEQFF.